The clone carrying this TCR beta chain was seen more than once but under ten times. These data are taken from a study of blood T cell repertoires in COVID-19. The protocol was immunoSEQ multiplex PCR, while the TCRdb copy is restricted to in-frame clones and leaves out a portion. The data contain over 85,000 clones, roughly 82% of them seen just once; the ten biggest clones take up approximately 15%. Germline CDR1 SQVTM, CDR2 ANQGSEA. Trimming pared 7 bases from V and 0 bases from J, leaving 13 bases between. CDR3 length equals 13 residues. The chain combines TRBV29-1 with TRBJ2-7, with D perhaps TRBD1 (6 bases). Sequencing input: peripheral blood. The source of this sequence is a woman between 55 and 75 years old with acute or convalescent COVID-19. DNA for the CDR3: TGCAGCGGTTGGACAGAGAGCTCCTACGAGCAGTACTTC. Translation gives CSGWTESSYEQYF.